The clone carrying this T cell receptor beta chain was detected a few times. Its antigen is unknown. This sample was included in a study of tumor-infiltrating lymphocytes in primary liver carcinoma. About the study: Tumors were staged T1-T3 N0M0 and measured roughly 4 to 11 cm across.

Unsorted whole blood yielded the blood RNA, and germline DNA was also extracted. Patients showed chronic HBV infection and an absence of prior treatment. Around 4 milliliters of peripheral blood were drawn presurgically. Broader study findings: In tumor-adjacent and tumor-blood pairs, overlap was lower than in tumor region pairs.

Germline CDR1 and CDR2: MNHEY and SVGAGI. The V end was cut by 2 bases, the J end by 5 bases, with 10 bases between. CDR3 length: 13 amino acids. Making TCR beta cDNA involved around 500 ng total RNA and a constant-region primer. Libraries covering TCR beta were generated through three nested multiplex PCR rounds (using a slightly modified ARM-PCR). Use of TRBV1-TRBV30 forward primers with a C-beta reverse primer characterized the first two PCR rounds, which lasted around 10 cycles each. One entry per CDR3 protein, called by TCRdb with MiXCR from the multiplex PCR reads. The sample comprises about 310,000 distinct CDR3 sequences, approximately 58% of which are singletons, and about 18% rests with the top ten.

The origin of this receptor is a woman aged 25 to 39 with primary liver carcinoma and hepatitis B virus infection. The chain couples TRBV6-5 to TRBJ2-7; D remains unclear. The sequencing input was peripheral blood. CDR3 sequence reads: CASSYGLRDEQYF. For the CDR3, the DNA is TGTGCCAGCAGTTACGGTCTTCGGGACGAGCAGTACTTC.